This TCR beta chain came from a study of PD-L1 blockade in urothelial cancer. The overall study: Atezolizumab 1,200 mg was given intravenously every 3 weeks, starting 2014. The number of prior chemotherapy regimens per patient was 0 to 3.

This clone appeared a few times. Antigen unknown. Time point: pretreatment peripheral blood. It was locally advanced or metastatic urothelial carcinoma that patients had. Findings of the study overall: Below-median blood TCR clonality before treatment forecast better survival.

There are 17 residues in the CDR3. Trimming took off 4 bases at V and 0 bases at J, with 18 bases between the two ends. Germline V gene lookup returns CDR1 SGHNT and CDR2 YYREEE (reference sequence). Produced via immunoSEQ multiplex PCR; TCRdb's table is partial and in-frame only. The data hold approximately 79,000 clones, with about 85% observed a single time. Sequencing used PBMCs, obtained around atezolizumab (anti-PD-L1) treatment. This chain links TRBV5-4 with TRBJ2-3; perhaps TRBD2 as D (6 bases). The TCR originated in a man aged 40-49 years with urothelial cancer. The CDR3 bases are TGTGCCAGCAGCCCCGAGGGGAGGCAGACTAGCACAGATACGCAGTATTTT. Amino acid sequence: CASSPEGRQTSTDTQYF.